This TCR beta chain was profiled in a study of control samples from healthy donors and cancer patients. V shed 1 base and J shed 12 bases, with 13 bases lying between them. The CDR3 is made up of 13 amino acids. CDR1 is LGHDT and CDR2 is YNNKEL in the germline V gene (reference sequence). TCRdb's copy holds only in-frame clones and misses some; the assay was immunoSEQ multiplex PCR. Here the sample spans under 85,000 clones, roughly 89% being singletons. This TCR was recovered from a man between 60 and 75 years old with colorectal cancer. Sample: PBMCs. The rearrangement uses TRBV3-1 (or the pseudogene TRBV3-2) and TRBJ1-5; D is uncertain. The DNA for the CDR3 is TGTGCCAGCAGCCAAGGGGTTTCAAGGCTCCAGCATTTT. It translates to CASSQGVSRLQHF.